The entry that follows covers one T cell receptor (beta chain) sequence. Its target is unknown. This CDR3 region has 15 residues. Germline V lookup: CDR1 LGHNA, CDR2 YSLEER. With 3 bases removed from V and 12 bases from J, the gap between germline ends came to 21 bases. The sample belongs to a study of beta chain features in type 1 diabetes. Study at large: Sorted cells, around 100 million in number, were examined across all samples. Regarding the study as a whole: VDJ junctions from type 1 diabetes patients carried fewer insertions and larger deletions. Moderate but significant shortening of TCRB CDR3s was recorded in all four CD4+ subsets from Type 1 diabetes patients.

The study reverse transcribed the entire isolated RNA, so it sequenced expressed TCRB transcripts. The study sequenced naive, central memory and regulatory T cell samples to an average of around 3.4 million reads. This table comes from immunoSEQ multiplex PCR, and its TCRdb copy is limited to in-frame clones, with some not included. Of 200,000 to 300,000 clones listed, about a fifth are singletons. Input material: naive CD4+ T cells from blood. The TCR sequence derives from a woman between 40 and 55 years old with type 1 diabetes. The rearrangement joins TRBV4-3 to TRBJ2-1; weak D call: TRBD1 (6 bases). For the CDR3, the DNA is TGCGCCAGCAGCCACCGGGACACCCTGGGGGACATGCAGTTCTTC. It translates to CASSHRDTLGDMQFF.